Reported below is one T cell receptor (beta chain). The PCR used 60 V beta and 13 J beta primers. This table comes from immunoSEQ multiplex PCR, and its TCRdb copy is limited to in-frame clones, with some not included. The table lists 80,000 to 100,000 clones, approximately 81% of them singletons. This entry belongs to a study of glioma-infiltrating T cells after dendritic cell vaccination. The wider study: Monocyte-derived dendritic cells, cultured about 7 days with IL-4 and GM-CSF, were pulsed with autologous tumor lysate.

CDR1 is SGHRS, CDR2 YFSETQ, per germline. V was pared by 0 bases and J by 4 bases, with 4 bases of the junction left unmatched. The CDR3 is 15 amino acids. The genes are TRBV5-1 and TRBJ2-7; TRBD2 matches 10 bases. The source of this sequence is a human donor with glioblastoma. Sample: blood, taken before dendritic cell vaccination. The CDR3 DNA reads as TGCGCCAGCAGCTTGGTAGCGGGAGGACCATACGAGCAGTACTTC. This encodes CASSLVAGGPYEQYF.